The 18 T cell receptor beta chains below come from one sample, sequenced in a study of blood T cell repertoires in COVID-19. Sequencing used immunoSEQ multiplex PCR; TCRdb keeps in-frame clones, though not all of them. Among about 190,000 clones, 80% to 90% were seen once, and the ten largest hold about 20%. Sequencing was performed on peripheral blood. The receptor set was obtained from a human donor in a cohort sampled during active COVID-19.

This chain uses TRBV19 with TRBJ1-6, with D perhaps matching TRBD1 (6 bases). The CDR3 has 15 residues. Per the germline V gene, CDR1 is LNHDA and CDR2 is SQIVND (reference sequence). Trimming took 6 bases from V and 8 from J, leaving 17 bases between them. CDR3 coding DNA: TGTGCCAGTAGCGTTGGACAGTGGACGGATTCACCCCTCCACTTT. This encodes CASSVGQWTDSPLHF.

The chain uses TRBV18 and TRBJ2-3; unclear D gene. Deletions cut 6 bases from V and 9 bases from J, with 16 bases between. CDR1 and CDR2 (germline): KGHSH, LQKENI. The CDR3 has 13 amino acids. The CDR3 DNA reads as TGTGCCAGCTCCCGCGGCGTAACCCGCACGCAGTATTTT. Its translation: CASSRGVTRTQYF.

The V gene is TRBV6-6, the J gene TRBJ1-6; 7 bases match TRBD1. The CDR3 totals 13 residues. J lost 9 bases, V lost 5 bases, and 4 bases had no gene match. The germline CDR1 and CDR2 sequences are MNHNY and SVGAGI (reference sequence). The CDR3 nucleotides are TGTGCCAGCAGTGACAGGGATGCTTCACCCCTCCACTTT. Protein product: CASSDRDASPLHF.

Notes on this clone: Sequence at one end of the junction differs from germline and may be a read error. The chain links TRBV5-4 to TRBJ2-6, with a tentative D call TRBD2 (6 bases). The CDR3 consists of 13 residues. Germline V CDR1 and CDR2: SGHNT, YYREEE (reference sequence). The CDR3 DNA is TGTGCCAGCAGCTTGGGGGGGGACAACGTCCTGACTTTC. This sequence encodes CASSLGGDNVLTF.

This chain connects TRBV29-1 to TRBJ1-2; TRBD1 matches at 8 bases. J gave up 8 bases and V 7 bases, and 12 bases lay outside the gene matches. Germline V gene sequence: CDR1 SQVTM, CDR2 ANQGSEA. This CDR3 has 13 amino acids. CDR3 residues: CSAAQGAVMGYTF. In DNA, the CDR3 is TGCAGCGCAGCTCAGGGGGCGGTGATGGGCTACACCTTC.

The chain has TRBV30 and TRBJ2-7; 7 bases map to TRBD2. V dropped 4 bases and J dropped 0; count of bases not matched to a gene: 3. CDR1 is GTSNPN and CDR2 is SVGIG in the germline V gene (reference sequence). This CDR3 region has 13 residues. The CDR3 sequence is CAWTSGPSYEQYF. The CDR3 DNA is TGTGCCTGGACTAGCGGCCCCTCCTACGAGCAGTACTTC.

The chain links TRBV9 to TRBJ2-7; 8 bases map to TRBD2. Germline-derived CDR1 and CDR2 are SGDLS and YYNGEE. V gave up 4 bases and J gave up 3 bases; unmatched junction bases: 9. The CDR3 extends over 15 amino acids. The CDR3 DNA reads as TGTGCCAGCAGCAAGAAAACTAGCGGTGACTACGAGCAGTACTTC. Translating gives CASSKKTSGDYEQYF.

The V and J genes are TRBV5-1 and TRBJ2-3, with D possibly matching TRBD2 (5 bases). The CDR3 covers 15 residues. Between the trimmed V and J ends, which lost 0 bases and 2 bases, there was a span of 10 bases. CDR1 is SGHRS and CDR2 is YFSETQ in the germline V gene. As DNA, the CDR3 is TGCGCCAGCAGCTTGGGCAGAGGGTACACAGATACGCAGTATTTT. Its protein is CASSLGRGYTDTQYF.

The rearrangement uses TRBV3-1 (or the pseudogene TRBV3-2) and TRBJ1-2, with D possibly matching TRBD1 (5 bases). V was clipped by 3 bases and J by 7 bases, with 24 bases between them. Germline loops: CDR1 LGHDT, CDR2 YNNKEL (reference sequence). The CDR3 sequence is 17 residues long. DNA of the CDR3: TGTGCCAGCAGCCAGATGGGGCAGCGAACGAGTCGGTCTGGCTACACCTTC. Its protein product is CASSQMGQRTSRSGYTF.

V is TRBV5-8 and J is TRBJ2-3, with D uncertain. Germline CDR1 is SGHTS and CDR2 is YDEGEE. The CDR3 runs 14 residues. Trimming took off 0 bases at V and 2 bases at J, with 7 bases between the two ends. The CDR3 DNA reads TGTGCCAGCAGCTTGGCAGGTAACACAGATACGCAGTATTTT. Translation gives CASSLAGNTDTQYF.

This chain joins TRBV12-3 or TRBV12-4 and TRBJ1-1; possible D gene TRBD1, 5 bases. The CDR3 contains 13 residues. Trimming removed 6 bases at V and 5 bases at J, with 13 bases between. CDR3 protein: CASRTAGRTEAFF. The CDR3 nucleotides read TGTGCCAGCAGGACGGCAGGGCGGACTGAAGCTTTCTTT.

The chain joins TRBV5-1 to TRBJ2-2, with a possible D match to TRBD1 (6 bases). Germline V gene lookup returns CDR1 SGHRS and CDR2 YFSETQ. CDR3 length: 15 amino acids. V dropped 0 bases and J dropped 7 bases, with 13 bases sitting between them. The CDR3 reads CASSLGQVKSGELFF. DNA for the CDR3: TGCGCCAGCAGCTTGGGACAGGTCAAAAGCGGGGAGCTGTTTTTT.

This clone was counted a few times. The chain carries TRBV5-4 and TRBJ2-2; TRBD1 matches at 7 bases. J lost 3 bases, V lost 5 bases, and 1 base had no gene match. Germline V gives CDR1 SGHNT, CDR2 YYREEE (reference sequence). The CDR3 is 13 amino acids. In DNA form, the CDR3 reads TGTGCCAGCAGAGGGGGCTACACCGGGGAGCTGTTTTTT. Amino acids: CASRGGYTGELFF.

DNA of the CDR3: TGTGCCAGCATTGGCGGGAGGGCCCACGATACGCAGTATTTT. Translating gives CASIGGRAHDTQYF. The genes are TRBV2 and TRBJ2-3; 9 positions match TRBD2. Germline CDR1 SNHLY, CDR2 FYNNEI. V shed 7 bases, J shed 6 bases, and the junction held 8 bases outside the gene matches. CDR3 length: 14 residues.

The genes are TRBV18 and TRBJ2-6; D is uncertain. The CDR3 has 17 residues. Germline values: CDR1 KGHSH, CDR2 LQKENI. V was trimmed by 2 bases and J by 3 bases, leaving 14 bases between them. DNA for the CDR3: TGTGCCAGCTCACCAGTAGTAAGGAGTGATGGGGCCAACGTCCTGACTTTC. Translation gives CASSPVVRSDGANVLTF.

The chain links TRBV3-1 (or the pseudogene TRBV3-2) to TRBJ1-5; D call uncertain. Per germline, CDR1 LGHDT and CDR2 YNNKEL (reference sequence). V was cut by 1 base and J by 0 bases, with 7 bases left in between. The CDR3 has 15 amino acids. Here the CDR3 DNA reads TGTGCCAGCAGCCAAGGCACATATAGCAATCAGCCCCAGCATTTT. Its protein is CASSQGTYSNQPQHF.

The CDR3 loop reads CASSDSGAMMRTDTQYF. CDR3 sequence (DNA): TGTGCCAGCAGCGATAGCGGGGCAATGATGCGCACAGATACGCAGTATTTT. This sequence joins TRBV9 and TRBJ2-3; 8 nucleotides agree with TRBD2. V was pared by 3 bases and J by 1 base, with 10 bases of the junction left unmatched. In germline, CDR1 is SGDLS, CDR2 YYNGEE. The CDR3 is made up of 17 amino acids. Full variable domain (remainder filled in from reference TRBV9 and TRBJ2-3): DSGVTQTPKHLITATGQRVTLRCSPRSGDLSVYWYQQSLDQGLQFLIQYYNGEERAKGNILERFSAQQFPDLHSELNLSSLELGDSALYFCASSDSGAMMRTDTQYFGPGTRLTVL.

In nucleotides, the CDR3 is TGCGCCAGCAGCTTGGCCGTGGGGAGGGTGGGGACTGAAGCTTTCTTT. Its translation is CASSLAVGRVGTEAFF. This sequence joins TRBV5-1 and TRBJ1-1; D not certain. There are 16 residues in the CDR3. The V end was cut by 0 bases, the J end by 5 bases, with 17 bases between. CDR1 and CDR2 from the germline V gene are SGHRS and YFSETQ.